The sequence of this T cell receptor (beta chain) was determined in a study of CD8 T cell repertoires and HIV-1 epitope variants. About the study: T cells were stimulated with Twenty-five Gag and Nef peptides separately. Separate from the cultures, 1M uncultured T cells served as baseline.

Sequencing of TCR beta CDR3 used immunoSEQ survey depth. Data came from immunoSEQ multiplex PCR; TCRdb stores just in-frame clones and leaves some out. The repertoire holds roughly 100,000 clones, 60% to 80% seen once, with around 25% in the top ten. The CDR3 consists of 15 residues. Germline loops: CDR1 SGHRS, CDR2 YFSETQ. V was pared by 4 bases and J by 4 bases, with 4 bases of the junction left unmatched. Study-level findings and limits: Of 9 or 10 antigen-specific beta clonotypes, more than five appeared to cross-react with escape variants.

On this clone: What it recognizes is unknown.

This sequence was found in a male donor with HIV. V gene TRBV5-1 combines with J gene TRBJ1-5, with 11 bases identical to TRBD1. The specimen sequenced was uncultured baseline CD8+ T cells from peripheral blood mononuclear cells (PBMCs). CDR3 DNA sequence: TGCGCCAGCAGCGCCGGGACAGGGGGTAATCAGCCCCAGCATTTT. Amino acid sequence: CASSAGTGGNQPQHF.